This TCR beta chain was sequenced in a study of identical twins. TCRdb fed the 5' RACE reads into MiXCR, producing one record per CDR3 protein. The data contain under 800,000 distinct CDR3 sequences, 21% of them singletons. From germline, CDR1 is SGHNT and CDR2 YENEEA. This CDR3 spans 16 amino acids. V gave up 1 base and J gave up 5 bases; unmatched junction bases: 7. This same sample was also taken into another study, of T cells expressing NK-cell markers.

Sequencing was performed on PBMCs. The sequence derives from a woman under 30 in good health. The V call is TRBV11-3, the J call TRBJ2-1; 8 bases agree with TRBD2. This chain's CDR3 is CASSLGFGGENNEQFF. DNA of the CDR3: TGTGCCAGCAGCTTAGGTTTCGGGGGGGAAAACAATGAGCAGTTCTTC.